These 9 T cell receptor beta chains share one sample of origin, sequenced in a study of regulatory T cells in long-lasting Graves disease. Arm-PCR of CDR3 regions with iRepertoire HTBI primers generated TCR beta libraries. Each CDR3 protein is one row after TCRdb ran MiXCR on the multiplex PCR reads. The table shows 500,000 to 700,000 distinct CDR3 sequences, with less than 20% occurring only once. Time point meaning: newly diagnosed GD, antithyroid drugs for less than 3 months. PBMC-derived RNA was used for the TCR library. Separately, the same data were catalogued under a study of T cells in Graves' hyperthyroidism and ophthalmopathy.

The sequenced sample was peripheral blood mononuclear cells (PBMCs), obtained at new diagnosis, from a patient treated with antithyroid drugs. Receptors were obtained from a woman aged 30 to 39 with Graves disease.

This clonotype showed up many times. This chain connects TRBV28 to TRBJ1-4; D ambiguous. CDR1 MDHEN and CDR2 SYDVKM come from the germline V gene. Trimming took off 5 bases at V and 3 bases at J, with 10 bases between the two ends. The CDR3 spans 14 residues. The CDR3 region is CASSLGVPNEKLFF. Written as DNA, the CDR3 is TGTGCCAGCAGTCTTGGGGTGCCTAATGAAAAACTGTTTTTT.

As for this clonotype: Compared with germline, one end of the junction differs, possibly owing to a read error. V and J are TRBV18 and TRBJ2-5; D may be TRBD1 or TRBD2 (5 bases each). CDR3 length: 14 residues. In germline, CDR1 is KGHSH, CDR2 LQKENI. CDR3 sequence reads: CASPPPGPQETQYF. The DNA for the CDR3 is TGTGCCAGCCCACCGCCGGGGCCCCAAGAGACCCAGTACTTC.

The chain is built from TRBV7-3 and TRBJ2-3; D might be TRBD2 (6 bases). V was clipped by 6 bases and J by 2 bases, with 12 bases between them. CDR1 and CDR2 (germline): SGHTA, FQGTGA. The CDR3 loop spans 14 amino acids. This CDR3 is CASSSGGYTDTQYF. CDR3 sequence (DNA): TGTGCCAGCAGTTCCGGAGGGTACACAGATACGCAGTATTTT. Variable domain in full (rest from reference TRBV7-3 and TRBJ2-3): GAGVSQTPSNKVTEKGKYVELRCDPISGHTALYWYRQSLGQGPEFLIYFQGTGAADDSGLPNDRFFAVRPEGSVSTLKIQRTERGDSAVYLCASSSGGYTDTQYFGPGTRLTVL.

The sample holds a few counts of this clonotype. The chain carries TRBV7-3 and TRBJ2-7, with D perhaps matching TRBD2 (5 bases). From germline, CDR1 is SGHTA and CDR2 FQGTGA. This CDR3 spans 15 amino acids. V shed 1 base and J shed 2 bases, with 12 bases lying between them. DNA for the CDR3: TGTGCCAGCAGCTTAAGGCCCGGGGAAGCCTACGAGCAGTACTTC. Translating gives CASSLRPGEAYEQYF. Variable domain in full (rest from reference TRBV7-3 and TRBJ2-7): GAGVSQTPSNKVTEKGKYVELRCDPISGHTALYWYRQSLGQGPEFLIYFQGTGAADDSGLPNDRFFAVRPEGSVSTLKIQRTERGDSAVYLCASSLRPGEAYEQYFGPGTRLTVT.

This chain joins TRBV7-2 and TRBJ2-7, with TRBD2 matching 14 bases. V gave up 4 bases and J gave up 3 bases; unmatched junction bases: 14. The CDR3 runs 19 residues. CDR1 is SGHTA, CDR2 FQGNSA, per germline. The CDR3 DNA reads TGTGCCAGCAGCTCCTATGGGACTAGCGGGAGAAAACCCCTCTACGAGCAGTACTTC. Its protein product is CASSSYGTSGRKPLYEQYF.

Regarding this clonotype: A much larger clone is a single base away; this may be a read error. The chain joins TRBV6-1 to TRBJ1-4; D possibly corresponds to TRBD1 (6 bases). Trimming removed 4 bases at V and 9 bases at J, with 15 bases between. The CDR3 is made up of 14 amino acids. The germline gives CDR1 MNHNS, CDR2 SASEGT. The CDR3 DNA reads as TGTGCCAGCAGTGCCCCTGGGGGGGCCAAAAAACTGTTTTTT. It is translated as CASSAPGGAKKLFF.

In DNA form, the CDR3 reads TGTGCCAGCTCACCGGGCAGTGGGGCGGTTAACTATGGCTACACCTTC. Its translation is CASSPGSGAVNYGYTF. J is TRBJ1-2 and V is TRBV18, with D perhaps matching TRBD1 (5 bases). CDR1 is KGHSH, CDR2 LQKENI, per germline. V lost 3 bases, J lost 1 base, and 15 bases lay in between. The CDR3 runs 16 residues. The full variable domain, rest sourced from reference TRBV18 and TRBJ1-2, is NAGVMQNPRHLVRRRGQEARLRCSPMKGHSHVYWYRQLPEEGLKFMVYLQKENIIDESGMPKERFSAEFPKEGPSILRIQQVVRGDSAAYFCASSPGSGAVNYGYTFGSGTRLTVV.

This clonotype was seen only a few times. The chain uses TRBV5-1 and TRBJ2-7, with D perhaps matching TRBD1 (6 bases). Trimming cost V 4 bases and J 2 bases, with 16 bases left between them. The CDR3 totals 15 residues. Germline CDR1 reads SGHRS; CDR2 reads YFSETQ. The DNA of the CDR3 is TGCGCCAGCAGCGCCGGGACATTCCAAACCTACGAGCAGTACTTC. Its translation is CASSAGTFQTYEQYF.

This clonotype was seen more than once but under ten times. A much larger clonotype is one base distant, so this may be a read error. The CDR3 DNA sequence: TGTGCCACCAGTGATCCGAGGACGAGAACCTACGAGCAGTACTTC. This sequence encodes CATSDPRTRTYEQYF. V and J are TRBV24-1 and TRBJ2-7, with D unresolved. Trimming pared 3 bases from V and 2 bases from J, leaving 13 bases between. Germline V CDR1 and CDR2: KGHDR, SFDVKD. The CDR3 contains 15 residues.